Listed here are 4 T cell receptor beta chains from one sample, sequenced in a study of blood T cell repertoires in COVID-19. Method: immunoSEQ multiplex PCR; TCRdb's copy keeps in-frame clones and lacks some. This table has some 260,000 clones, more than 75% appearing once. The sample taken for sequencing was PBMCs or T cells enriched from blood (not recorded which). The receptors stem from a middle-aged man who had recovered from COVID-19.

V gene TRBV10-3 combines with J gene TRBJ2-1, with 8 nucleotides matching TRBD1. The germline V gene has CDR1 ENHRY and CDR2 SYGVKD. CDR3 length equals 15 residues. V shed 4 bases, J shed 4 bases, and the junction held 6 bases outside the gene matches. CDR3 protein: CAISVRTGSYNEQFF. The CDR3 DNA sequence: TGTGCCATCAGTGTAAGGACAGGGAGTTACAATGAGCAGTTCTTC.

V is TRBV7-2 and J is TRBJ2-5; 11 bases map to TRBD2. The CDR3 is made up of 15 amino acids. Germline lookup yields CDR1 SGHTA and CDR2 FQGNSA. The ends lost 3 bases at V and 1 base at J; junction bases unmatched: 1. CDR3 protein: CASSFTSGGQETQYF. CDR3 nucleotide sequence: TGTGCCAGCAGCTTCACTAGCGGGGGCCAAGAGACCCAGTACTTC.

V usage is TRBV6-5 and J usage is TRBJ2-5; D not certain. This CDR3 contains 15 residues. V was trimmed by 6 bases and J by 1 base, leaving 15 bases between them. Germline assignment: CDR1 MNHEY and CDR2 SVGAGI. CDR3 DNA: TGTGCCAGCAGCCGGATGACACGTAGCCAAGAGACCCAGTACTTC. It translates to CASSRMTRSQETQYF.

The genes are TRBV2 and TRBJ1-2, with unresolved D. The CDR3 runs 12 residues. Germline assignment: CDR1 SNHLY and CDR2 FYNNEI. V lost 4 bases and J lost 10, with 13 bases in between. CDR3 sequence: CASSVDRRFYTF. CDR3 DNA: TGTGCCAGCAGTGTGGATCGGCGGTTCTACACCTTC.